A selection of T cell receptor beta chains follows, all from one sample in a study of shared clonotypes between healthy human individuals. Sequencing was performed with immunoSEQ multiplex PCR; in TCRdb, only in-frame clones are kept and a portion is missing. The sample contains millions of clones, 93% of which appear only once. Sequenced: naive CD8+ T cells from PBMCs. The receptors come from a man aged 18-30 years in good health. Some clones in this sample may be carry-over from other donors' samples. Each CDR3 is given without its conserved first and last residue. D genes are given only for firm matches. Only part of the rows carry a size: once, few, many, or a class if the clone is expanded.

cdr3_aa: ASSEYPKQGINTEAF; clone_size: -; v_call: TRBV5-1; d_call: -
cdr3_aa: ASSEQKGQVTDTQY; clone_size: -; v_call: TRBV9; d_call: TRBD1
cdr3_aa: ASGTDLTDTQY; clone_size: -; v_call: TRBV12-5; d_call: -
cdr3_aa: ASSFRKGVKNTIY; clone_size: -; v_call: TRBV28; d_call: -
cdr3_aa: ASSQVPGDTYEQY; clone_size: -; v_call: TRBV28; d_call: -
cdr3_aa: ASSLRGQGLSDEAF; clone_size: -; v_call: TRBV27; d_call: TRBD1
cdr3_aa: ASSLHGSAYEQY; clone_size: -; v_call: TRBV5-1; d_call: -
cdr3_aa: ASSQTGGTDTQY; clone_size: once; v_call: TRBV6-4; d_call: TRBD1
cdr3_aa: ASSPAVYNEQF; clone_size: -; v_call: TRBV7-9; d_call: -
cdr3_aa: ASRSGSRDPNEQY; clone_size: -; v_call: TRBV11-2; d_call: -
cdr3_aa: ASSLGSGAPYEQY; clone_size: -; v_call: TRBV5-1; d_call: -
cdr3_aa: ASSLAAWSRGLYEQY; clone_size: once; v_call: TRBV11-2; d_call: -
cdr3_aa: ASSPGQYEQY; clone_size: -; v_call: TRBV2; d_call: -
cdr3_aa: ASSLAADGLTRETQY; clone_size: -; v_call: TRBV5-1; d_call: -
cdr3_aa: ASSIWDRAEAF; clone_size: -; v_call: TRBV27; d_call: TRBD1
cdr3_aa: ASSNLLGHEQF; clone_size: once; v_call: TRBV19; d_call: -
cdr3_aa: ASSFLLNTEAF; clone_size: -; v_call: TRBV5-1; d_call: -
cdr3_aa: ASSSLGAGNTYEQY; clone_size: once; v_call: TRBV7-9; d_call: -
cdr3_aa: ASSTHRGEQY; clone_size: -; v_call: TRBV25-1; d_call: TRBD1
cdr3_aa: ATSSTRFSNQPQH; clone_size: -; v_call: TRBV15; d_call: -
cdr3_aa: ASSEALRLAGGELF; clone_size: -; v_call: TRBV2; d_call: TRBD2
cdr3_aa: AWSVVDWSGYT; clone_size: -; v_call: TRBV30; d_call: -
cdr3_aa: ASSVDPLGQGYEQY; clone_size: -; v_call: TRBV9; d_call: -
cdr3_aa: ASSLGDRGQDEQF; clone_size: once; v_call: TRBV11-2; d_call: TRBD1
cdr3_aa: SVVGVIGRYNEQF; clone_size: -; v_call: TRBV29-1; d_call: TRBD2
cdr3_aa: ASSLGPVGGNQPQH; clone_size: -; v_call: TRBV7-8; d_call: -